Shown below are 6 T cell receptor beta chains from a single sample sequenced in a study of PD-L1 blockade in urothelial cancer. Only in-frame clones appear in the TCRdb table, and some are missing; sequencing was by immunoSEQ multiplex PCR. This table holds tens of thousands of clones, 80% to 85% found once. Sequencing was performed on PBMCs, taken around atezolizumab (anti-PD-L1) treatment. These receptors were obtained from a man aged 65-85 years with urothelial cancer.

The rearrangement uses TRBV27 and TRBJ1-1, with TRBD1 as a possible D gene (6 bases). The V gene's germline CDR1 is MNHEY and CDR2 SMNVEV (reference sequence). The CDR3 totals 15 residues. V was cut by 3 bases and J by 1 base, with 12 bases left in between. The CDR3 loop reads CASSLAGATNTEAFF. The CDR3 DNA is TGTGCCAGCAGTTTGGCGGGGGCCACGAACACTGAAGCTTTCTTT.

The genes are TRBV4-1 and TRBJ2-1, with D unresolved. CDR1 is MGHRA and CDR2 is YSYEKL in the germline V gene. The V end lost 3 bases, the J end lost 1 base, and 7 bases lay between the germline ends. The CDR3 is 14 amino acids. The CDR3 DNA follows: TGCGCCAGCAGCCATCCCGGTTCCTACAATGAGCAGTTCTTC. Its protein product is CASSHPGSYNEQFF.

The chain links TRBV10-2 to TRBJ2-5, with unresolved D. CDR1 is WSHSY, CDR2 SAAADI, per germline. The CDR3 length is 13 residues. V gave up 2 bases and J gave up 6 bases, with 10 bases separating them. CDR3 nucleotide sequence: TGCGCCAGCAGTGAGCAAGCGACCAAGACCCAGTACTTC. It specifies CASSEQATKTQYF.

The chain links TRBV4-1 to TRBJ2-1; TRBD2 agrees at 9 bases. The junction had 5 bases not matched to a gene; V was cut back by 0 bases and J by 5 bases. Germline V CDR1 and CDR2: MGHRA, YSYEKL. The CDR3 spans 16 residues. The CDR3 coding sequence is TGCGCCAGCAGCCAAGATGGTAGCGGGAGCAACAATGAGCAGTTCTTC. Residues: CASSQDGSGSNNEQFF.

The chain recombines TRBV2 with TRBJ2-7, with D perhaps matching TRBD1 (6 bases). This CDR3 contains 14 residues. Trimming removed 4 bases at V and 2 bases at J, with 12 bases between. Germline assignment: CDR1 SNHLY and CDR2 FYNNEI. The CDR3 nucleotides are TGTGCCAGCAGTGTTGGGACATTGACCTACGAGCAGTACTTC. Translated, it gives CASSVGTLTYEQYF.

The rearrangement joins TRBV5-4 to TRBJ2-2; weak D call: TRBD2 (6 bases). This CDR3 has 16 amino acids. With 0 bases removed from V and 5 bases from J, the gap between germline ends came to 14 bases. Germline values: CDR1 SGHNT, CDR2 YYREEE (reference sequence). CDR3: CASSLGISGVTGELFF. CDR3 coding DNA: TGTGCCAGCAGCTTGGGTATTAGCGGCGTAACCGGGGAGCTGTTTTTT.